One sample yielded the 25 T cell receptor beta chains listed below, sequenced in a study of T cell changes during pregnancy in multiple sclerosis. TCRdb's copy holds only in-frame clones and misses some; the assay was immunoSEQ multiplex PCR. The table has around 40,000 clones, roughly nine tenths seen once. The sample consisted of CD4+ T cells from peripheral blood mononuclear cells, taken in the second trimester of pregnancy. The source of these receptors is a female donor with multiple sclerosis, enrolled in a pregnancy study.

CDR3 amino acids: CASSSFRGYTF. The DNA of the CDR3 is TGTGCCAGTAGTAGTTTCCGTGGCTACACCTTC. V is TRBV19 and J is TRBJ1-2; D unresolved. The CDR3 runs to 11 residues. V lost 4 bases and J lost 7, with 7 bases in between. Per the germline V gene, CDR1 is LNHDA and CDR2 is SQIVND (reference sequence).

The chain links TRBV11-3 to TRBJ2-1; 9 bases map to TRBD2. V trimming: 0 bases; J trimming: 4 bases; junction bases outside the gene matches: 1. Germline V lookup: CDR1 SGHNT, CDR2 YENEEA. The CDR3 has 15 amino acids. CDR3: CASSLDSGSYNEQFF. CDR3 sequence (DNA): TGTGCCAGCAGCTTAGATAGCGGGAGTTACAATGAGCAGTTCTTC.

The rearrangement uses TRBV27 and TRBJ1-5, with D possibly being TRBD1 (5 bases). CDR1 and CDR2 from the germline V gene are MNHEY and SMNVEV (reference sequence). This CDR3 has 15 residues. Trimming took 3 bases from V and 3 from J, leaving 12 bases between them. The chain's CDR3 is CASSLIPGFNQPQHF. The CDR3 bases are TGTGCCAGCAGTTTGATACCAGGGTTCAATCAGCCCCAGCATTTT.

Points on this clone: The same CDR3 arises from other DNA sequences in this sample as well. The V gene is TRBV9, the J gene TRBJ2-5; D is uncertain. This CDR3 is 13 amino acids long. Germline values: CDR1 SGDLS, CDR2 YYNGEE. The ends were cut back, 0 bases at V and 5 bases at J, with 8 bases in the middle. CDR3 coding DNA: TGTGCCAGCAGCGTAGGCCAGAGGGAGACCCAGTACTTC. It is translated as CASSVGQRETQYF.

The gene calls are TRBV5-1 and TRBJ2-7; D uncertain. The CDR3 has 15 amino acids. The germline CDR1 and CDR2 sequences are SGHRS and YFSETQ. V lost 2 bases and J lost 1, with 13 bases in between. Here the CDR3 DNA reads TGCGCCAGCAGCTTTGGCCCGTGGCAGTCCTACGAGCAGTACTTC. Translating gives CASSFGPWQSYEQYF.

This chain joins TRBV28 and TRBJ1-3; 10 positions agree with TRBD1. After removal of 3 bases from V and 4 bases from J, the junction contained 6 bases not matched to a gene. Germline values: CDR1 MDHEN, CDR2 SYDVKM. This CDR3 is 16 amino acids long. CDR3 sequence: CASSFLDRGHGNTIYF. CDR3 bases: TGTGCCAGCAGTTTTCTCGACAGGGGGCACGGAAACACCATATATTTT.

The chain uses TRBV7-8 and TRBJ2-6; TRBD2 matches at 14 bases. Trimming at V came to 11 bases and at J to 4 bases, leaving 7 bases not matched to a gene. The germline V gene encodes CDR1 SGHVS and CDR2 FQNEAQ. The CDR3 spans 16 residues. CDR3 residues: CAGGTSGRSGANVLTF. The DNA for the CDR3 is TGTGCCGGTGGGACTAGCGGGAGATCCGGGGCCAACGTCCTGACTTTC.

The chain carries TRBV6-1 and TRBJ2-2; D gene unclear. This CDR3 has 12 residues. Germline V CDR1 and CDR2: MNHNS, SASEGT. V was shortened by 6 bases and J by 3 bases, with 5 bases between the two germline ends. The CDR3 coding sequence is TGTGCCAGCAGCGACTACACCGGGGAGCTGTTTTTT. This translates into CASSDYTGELFF.

V gene TRBV2 combines with J gene TRBJ1-1; D unresolved. Germline CDR1 and CDR2: SNHLY and FYNNEI. The CDR3 sequence is 13 residues long. The V end was cut by 3 bases, the J end by 8 bases, with 13 bases between. The CDR3 loop is CASSEAGNPEAFF. CDR3 DNA sequence: TGTGCCAGCAGTGAGGCAGGAAATCCAGAAGCTTTCTTT.

The V call is TRBV18, the J call TRBJ1-5, with D possibly matching TRBD1 (6 bases). This CDR3 contains 15 residues. Trimming removed 6 bases at V and 2 bases at J, with 14 bases between. Germline V gene data show CDR1 as KGHSH and CDR2 as LQKENI. CDR3 in DNA: TGTGCCAGCTCCCAGCTACAGGGCGGCAATCAGCCCCAGCATTTT. Translation: CASSQLQGGNQPQHF.

The chain employs TRBV28 and TRBJ1-3; D is unclear. The CDR3 length is 13 residues. V gave up 6 bases and J gave up 5 bases, with 11 bases separating them. Germline CDR1 is MDHEN and CDR2 is SYDVKM. This chain's CDR3 is CASRGRSRNTIYF. The DNA for the CDR3 is TGTGCCAGCAGGGGCCGGTCCAGAAACACCATATATTTT.

The chain has TRBV18 and TRBJ2-1; D gene unclear. Germline assignment: CDR1 KGHSH and CDR2 LQKENI. V lost 3 bases to trimming and J lost 5 bases, with 14 bases between them. The CDR3 is made up of 15 amino acids. CDR3 nucleotides: TGTGCCAGCTCACCCACGGGTCCGTCTAACAATGAGCAGTTCTTC. Amino acid sequence: CASSPTGPSNNEQFF.

The chain links TRBV21-1 to TRBJ2-1; the table's D call TRBD1 went unverified against the DNA. TRBV21-1 is marked as a pseudogene. The CDR3 covers 16 residues. The CDR3 nucleotides read TGTGCCAGCAGCAAAAGGTACCGGGACAGGGGGCCTGAGCAGTTCTTC. Encoded protein: CASSKRYRDRGPEQFF.

V is TRBV7-3 and J is TRBJ2-2; a possible D gene is TRBD1 (5 bases). The CDR3 length is 14 residues. The germline V and J ends were trimmed by 2 bases and 6 bases, with 10 bases remaining between them. CDR1 SGHTA and CDR2 FQGTGA come from the germline V gene. The CDR3 DNA is TGTGCCAGCAGCTTAGCTGGGGCTGCCGGGGAGCTGTTTTTT. It encodes CASSLAGAAGELFF.

J is TRBJ1-5 and V is TRBV7-2, with D unclear. Trimming shortened V by 4 bases and J by 4 bases, and 8 bases separated the two germline ends. CDR3 length: 13 residues. Germline-derived CDR1 and CDR2 are SGHTA and FQGNSA. CDR3 DNA sequence: TGTGCCAGCAGCTCAGACACTAATCAGCCCCAGCATTTT. Protein product: CASSSDTNQPQHF.

In this sample, this clone turned up once. The chain uses TRBV4-3 and TRBJ1-2; D might be TRBD1 (5 bases). Germline V lookup: CDR1 LGHNA, CDR2 YSLEER. This CDR3 comprises 15 residues. Trimming shortened V by 4 bases and J by 6 bases, and 18 bases separated the two germline ends. CDR3 coding DNA: TGCGCCAGCAGCCGCGGGGGGTGGCAGGTTGATGGCTACACCTTC. Translating it yields CASSRGGWQVDGYTF.

CDR3 sequence reads: CASSSGQGGNEKLFF. CDR3 nucleotides: TGTGCCAGCAGCTCCGGACAGGGCGGTAATGAAAAACTGTTTTTT. The chain carries TRBV7-2 and TRBJ1-4, with 8 bases fitting TRBD1. The CDR3 is 15 amino acids. Germline V gene lookup returns CDR1 SGHTA and CDR2 FQGNSA. The V and J ends lost 4 bases and 4 bases, in that order; junction bases with no gene match: 5.

The CDR3 nucleotides read TGTGCCAGCAGCTTCCCAGGGACAGGGGGAGGCGAGCAGTACTTC. Residues: CASSFPGTGGGEQYF. The J gene is TRBJ2-7, the V gene TRBV11-2; the match to TRBD1 covers 11 bases. Trimming took 3 bases from V and 6 from J; bases not matched to a gene: 7. This CDR3 has 15 residues. The germline V gene encodes CDR1 SGHAT and CDR2 FQNNGV.

This clone was counted once. The genes are TRBV18 and TRBJ2-3, with 7 bases matching TRBD2. The CDR3 length is 15 residues. The germline CDR1 and CDR2 sequences are KGHSH and LQKENI. Losses at the gene ends were 2 bases for V and 8 bases for J; bases not matched to a gene: 10. The CDR3 spells CASSPEAGELGTQYF. DNA for the CDR3: TGTGCCAGCTCACCAGAGGCGGGAGAGTTGGGTACGCAGTATTTT.

The chain employs TRBV6-5 and TRBJ1-2, with D possibly being TRBD1 (5 bases). This CDR3 spans 13 amino acids. CDR1 is MNHEY, CDR2 SVGAGI, per germline. Trimming removed 2 bases from V and 6 bases from J, with 10 bases in between. The CDR3 coding sequence is TGTGCCAGCAGTTACGGGGGACTCGATGGCTACACCTTC. This codes for CASSYGGLDGYTF.

The gene calls are TRBV28 and TRBJ2-5; unclear D gene. The V end lost 3 bases, the J end lost 7 bases, and 15 bases lay between the germline ends. The CDR3 has 14 residues. Germline lookup yields CDR1 MDHEN and CDR2 SYDVKM. DNA for the CDR3: TGTGCCAGCAGTTTCGAGCCTTCTCGAGGGACCCAGTACTTC. This encodes CASSFEPSRGTQYF.

V usage is TRBV19 and J usage is TRBJ1-3; a weak D match, TRBD1 (6 bases). The germline V and J ends were trimmed by 8 bases and 2 bases, with 28 bases remaining between them. The CDR3 totals 19 residues. Germline CDR1 is LNHDA and CDR2 is SQIVND (reference sequence). The CDR3 loop is CASLGRSDRRRRTGNTIYF. CDR3 in DNA: TGTGCCAGTCTTGGGCGGTCCGACAGGAGGAGACGAACTGGAAACACCATATATTTT.

The V and J genes are TRBV7-6 and TRBJ2-2, with TRBD1 as a possible D gene (5 bases). Per germline, CDR1 SGHVS and CDR2 FNYEAQ. This CDR3 is 14 amino acids long. The ends were cut back, 5 bases at V and 5 bases at J, with 12 bases in the middle. The chain's CDR3 is CASSPRQRTGELFF. DNA of the CDR3: TGTGCCAGCAGCCCGCGACAGAGAACCGGGGAGCTGTTTTTT.

This rearrangement joins TRBV7-7 to TRBJ2-3; D perhaps matches TRBD1 (6 bases). This CDR3 has 14 residues. V lost 1 base, J lost 4 bases, and 9 bases lay in between. Germline CDR1 reads SSHAT; CDR2 reads FNYEAQ (reference sequence). The CDR3, as DNA: TGTGCCAGCAGCTTAGGGACAGCGGCAGATACGCAGTATTTT. This translates into CASSLGTAADTQYF.

The V call is TRBV5-4, the J call TRBJ1-2; D ambiguous. Germline CDR1 and CDR2: SGHNT and YYREEE (reference sequence). The CDR3 runs to 15 residues. The V and J ends lost 5 bases and 0 bases respectively, with 14 bases between them. The CDR3 protein is CASSLFSRANYGYTF. The CDR3, as DNA: TGTGCCAGCAGTTTATTTTCACGAGCTAACTATGGCTACACCTTC.